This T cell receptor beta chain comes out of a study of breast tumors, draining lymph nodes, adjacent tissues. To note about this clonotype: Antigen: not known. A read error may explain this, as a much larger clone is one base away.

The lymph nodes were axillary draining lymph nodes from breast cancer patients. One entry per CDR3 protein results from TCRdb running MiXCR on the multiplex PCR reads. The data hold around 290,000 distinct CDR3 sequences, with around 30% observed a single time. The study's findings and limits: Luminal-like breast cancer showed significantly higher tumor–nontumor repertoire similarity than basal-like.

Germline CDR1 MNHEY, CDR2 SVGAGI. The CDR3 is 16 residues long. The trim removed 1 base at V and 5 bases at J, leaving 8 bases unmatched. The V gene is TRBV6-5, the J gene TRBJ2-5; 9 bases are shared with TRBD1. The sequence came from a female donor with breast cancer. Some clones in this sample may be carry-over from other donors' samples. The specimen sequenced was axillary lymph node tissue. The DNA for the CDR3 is TGTGCCAGCAGTTACTTGGCGGGACAGGGACACGAGACCCAGTACTTC. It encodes CASSYLAGQGHETQYF.